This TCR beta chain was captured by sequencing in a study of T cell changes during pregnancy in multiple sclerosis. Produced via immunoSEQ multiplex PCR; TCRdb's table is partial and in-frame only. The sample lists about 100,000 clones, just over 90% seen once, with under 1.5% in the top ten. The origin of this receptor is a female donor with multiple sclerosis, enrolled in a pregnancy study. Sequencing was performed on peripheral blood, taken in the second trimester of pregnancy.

This chain's CDR3 is CASRLQGAGGQPQHF. DNA of the CDR3: TGTGCCAGCAGGCTACAGGGGGCGGGAGGTCAGCCCCAGCATTTT. The chain uses TRBV28 and TRBJ1-5; the match to TRBD1 covers 9 bases. CDR1 and CDR2 (germline): MDHEN, SYDVKM. Trimming cost V 6 bases and J 6 bases; bases outside gene matches: 9. This CDR3 contains 15 residues.